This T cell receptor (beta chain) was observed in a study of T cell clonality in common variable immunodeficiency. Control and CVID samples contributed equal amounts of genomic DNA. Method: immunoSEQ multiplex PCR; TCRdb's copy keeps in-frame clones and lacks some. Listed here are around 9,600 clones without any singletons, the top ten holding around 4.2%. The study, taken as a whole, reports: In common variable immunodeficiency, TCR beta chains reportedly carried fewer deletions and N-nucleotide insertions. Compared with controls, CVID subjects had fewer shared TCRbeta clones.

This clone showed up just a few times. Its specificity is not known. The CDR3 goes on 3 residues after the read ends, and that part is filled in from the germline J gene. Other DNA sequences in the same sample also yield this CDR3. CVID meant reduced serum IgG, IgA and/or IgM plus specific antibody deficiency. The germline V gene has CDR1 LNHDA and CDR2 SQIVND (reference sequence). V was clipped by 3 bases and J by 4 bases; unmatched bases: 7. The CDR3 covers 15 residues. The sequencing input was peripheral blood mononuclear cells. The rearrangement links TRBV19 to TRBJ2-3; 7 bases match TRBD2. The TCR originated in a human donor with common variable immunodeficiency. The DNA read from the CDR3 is TGTGCCAGTAGTATGACGAGCGGGACGTCAGATACG. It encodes CASSMTSGTSDT. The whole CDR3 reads CASSMTSGTSDTQYF.